This T cell receptor beta chain was documented in a study of blood T cell repertoires in COVID-19. Study-wide context: Samples representing acute and convalescent COVID-19 were sourced from the United States, Italy and Spain. T cells, B-cell-depleted T cells, or PBMCs supplied cDNA or gDNA.

Libraries were prepared by immunoSEQ multiplex PCR; TCRdb keeps only in-frame clonotypes and omits some of them. The sample shows approximately 150,000 clones, around 89% of them seen only once. Germline CDR1 reads MNHEY; CDR2 reads SVGAGI. V trimming: 5 bases; J trimming: 3 bases; junction bases outside the gene matches: 6. CDR3 size: 14 residues. The sample consisted of peripheral blood. The TCR sequence derives from a man aged 50-60 years who had recovered from COVID-19. V and J are TRBV6-5 and TRBJ2-7, with TRBD2 identical over 8 bases. Here the CDR3 reads CASSLSGILYEQYF. The CDR3 DNA reads as TGTGCCAGCAGTCTTAGCGGGATCCTCTACGAGCAGTACTTC.